This entry features one TCR beta chain sequence. TCRdb processed the RT-PCR reads anew with MiXCR; each CDR3 protein has one entry. The table includes about 680,000 distinct CDR3 sequences, 14% detected once. Germline CDR1 and CDR2: DFQATT and SNEGSKA (reference sequence). There are 13 residues in the CDR3. The V end was cut by 6 bases, the J end by 8 bases, with 19 bases between. Source material: memory CD4+ T cells from blood. The rearrangement uses TRBV20-1 and TRBJ1-2; no definite D call. The TCR originated in a female donor in good health, serving as a healthy control. The CDR3 DNA reads TGCAGTGCAGAAAGACGGGGTACAGAGGGCTACACCTTC. It translates to CSAERRGTEGYTF.